The 16 T cell receptor beta chains reported below all come from one sample, sequenced in a study of CD8 T cells in Susac syndrome. It was with random hexamers that roughly 0.5 to 1 ug RNA was reverse transcribed. TCRdb used MiXCR to reprocess the immunoSEQ multiplex PCR reads, holding one entry per CDR3 protein. Of around 230,000 distinct CDR3 sequences in the sample, less than 96% were seen once. The sample taken for sequencing was CD4+ T cells from PBMCs. Every receptor here comes from a human donor with Susac syndrome.

This clonotype has only one observation. The J gene is TRBJ2-3, the V gene TRBV29-1, with D unresolved. CDR1 and CDR2 from the germline V gene are SQVTM and ANQGSEA. The CDR3 sequence is 12 residues long. The germline V and J ends were trimmed by 3 bases and 2 bases, with 6 bases remaining between them. CDR3 coding DNA: TGCAGCGTTGACGGCTTCACAGATACGCAGTATTTT. It specifies CSVDGFTDTQYF.

In DNA, the CDR3 is TGCGCCAGCAGCTTGAGGGGGGCAGCTTTCTTT. It encodes CASSLRGAAFF. The chain combines TRBV5-1 with TRBJ1-1; D might be TRBD1 (6 bases). Trimming took 1 base from V and 10 from J, leaving 8 bases between them. The CDR3 consists of 11 residues. Germline values: CDR1 SGHRS, CDR2 YFSETQ.

The J gene is TRBJ1-1, the V gene TRBV3-1, with unresolved D. The CDR3 loop spans 18 amino acids. Deletions cut 0 bases from V and 5 bases from J, with 22 bases between. The germline V gene encodes CDR1 LGHDT and CDR2 YNNKEL (reference sequence). The CDR3 region is CASSQDRNILTRRTEAFF. The DNA for the CDR3 is TGTGCCAGCAGCCAAGATCGAAACATTCTTACACGGAGGACTGAAGCTTTCTTT.

V usage is TRBV4-1 and J usage is TRBJ1-4; D is perhaps TRBD1 (6 bases). V was pared by 1 base and J by 0 bases, with 9 bases between. Germline CDR1 is MGHRA and CDR2 is YSYEKL. The CDR3 has 16 residues. The CDR3 DNA follows: TGCGCCAGCAGCCAAGCCCCAGGGGCAACTAATGAAAAACTGTTTTTT. The encoded protein is CASSQAPGATNEKLFF.

The gene calls are TRBV18 and TRBJ1-2; D unresolved. Trimming removed 4 bases from V and 4 bases from J, with 13 bases in between. Per germline, CDR1 KGHSH and CDR2 LQKENI. The CDR3 spans 14 residues. The DNA for the CDR3 is TGTGCCAGCTCACGCCAGCGGGGAGTCTATGGCTACACCTTC. Amino acids: CASSRQRGVYGYTF.

The gene calls are TRBV3-1 and TRBJ1-2; D unresolved. Germline V gene sequence: CDR1 LGHDT, CDR2 YNNKEL (reference sequence). CDR3 size: 14 residues. With 0 bases removed from V and 3 bases from J, the gap between germline ends came to 8 bases. This chain's CDR3 is CASSQEGSDYGYTF. CDR3 coding DNA: TGTGCCAGCAGCCAAGAGGGGTCGGACTATGGCTACACCTTC.

The rearrangement uses TRBV4-1 and TRBJ1-5, with 7 bases matching TRBD1. Germline trimming cut 1 base from V and 4 bases from J; bases unmatched to any gene: 4. The CDR3 is made up of 15 amino acids. The germline V gene encodes CDR1 MGHRA and CDR2 YSYEKL. CDR3 residues: CASSQGQGVNQPQHF. The CDR3 DNA reads as TGCGCCAGCAGCCAAGGACAGGGCGTTAATCAGCCCCAGCATTTT.

The chain recombines TRBV2 with TRBJ2-5; no clear D gene. This CDR3 has 12 amino acids. V dropped 6 bases and J dropped 5 bases, with 10 bases sitting between them. Germline CDR1 reads SNHLY; CDR2 reads FYNNEI. CDR3 amino acids: CASRTSGETQYF. The CDR3, as DNA: TGTGCCAGCAGGACATCGGGCGAGACCCAGTACTTC.

The chain is built from TRBV30 and TRBJ1-1, with D tentatively TRBD1 (6 bases). The CDR3 extends over 13 amino acids. The V gene lost 5 bases and the J gene lost 1 base, with 11 bases spanning the gap. CDR1 is GTSNPN, CDR2 SVGIG, per germline (reference sequence). The chain's CDR3 is CAWAPDRNTEAFF. In DNA form, the CDR3 reads TGTGCCTGGGCACCGGACAGGAACACTGAAGCTTTCTTT. Full variable domain (rest looked up from reference TRBV30 and TRBJ1-1): SQTIHQWPATLVQPVGSPLSLECTVEGTSNPNLYWYRQAAGRGLQLLFYSVGIGQISSEVPQNLSASRPQDRQFILSSKKLLLSDSGFYLCAWAPDRNTEAFFGQGTRLTVV.

The genes are TRBV28 and TRBJ2-7; TRBD2 aligns across 7 bases. The CDR3 runs to 16 residues. The germline V gene encodes CDR1 MDHEN and CDR2 SYDVKM. Trimming cost V 8 bases and J 6 bases; bases outside gene matches: 19. CDR3 coding DNA: TGTGCCAGCTCCCCGGCGGCAGCGGGAAGGTTAGGCGAGCAGTACTTC. It translates to CASSPAAAGRLGEQYF.

This chain joins TRBV20-1 and TRBJ2-7; either TRBD1 or TRBD2 may supply D (6 bases each). From germline, CDR1 is DFQATT and CDR2 SNEGSKA (reference sequence). The CDR3 length is 16 residues. Trimming took 3 bases from V and 0 from J, leaving 18 bases between them. CDR3 sequence reads: CSASSLTGATSYEQYF. In nucleotides, the CDR3 is TGCAGTGCTAGTTCCCTGACGGGGGCGACCTCCTACGAGCAGTACTTC.

The chain's CDR3 is CASSDGTVSYREQYF. The CDR3 coding sequence is TGTGCCAGCAGCGACGGGACAGTCTCATATCGGGAGCAGTACTTC. The J gene is TRBJ2-7, the V gene TRBV21-1; TRBD1 is the table's D call and was not checked against the DNA. TRBV21-1 is an annotated pseudogene. CDR3 size: 15 residues.

V and J are TRBV5-4 and TRBJ1-1; no definite D call. Germline CDR1 is SGHNT and CDR2 is YYREEE (reference sequence). The length of the CDR3 is 15 residues. Deletions cut 5 bases from V and 6 bases from J, with 20 bases between. DNA of the CDR3: TGTGCCAGCAGTCAAAGCGATACTCCTACGGCTGAAGCTTTCTTT. Encoded protein: CASSQSDTPTAEAFF.

The chain recombines TRBV18 with TRBJ2-4; TRBD2 aligns across 10 bases. Per germline, CDR1 KGHSH and CDR2 LQKENI. The CDR3 runs to 16 residues. With V trimmed by 3 bases and J by 9 bases, 11 bases remained unmatched. DNA of the CDR3: TGTGCCAGCTCACCGGGGCCTAGCGGGAGTCTGGGCATTCAGTACTTC. Protein: CASSPGPSGSLGIQYF.

The CDR3 reads CASSLSRDTEAFF. The CDR3 coding sequence is TGTGCCAGCAGCTTATCCAGGGACACTGAAGCTTTCTTT. This rearrangement joins TRBV7-9 to TRBJ1-1; TRBD1 is a possible D gene (5 bases). From germline, CDR1 is SEHNR and CDR2 FQNEAQ (reference sequence). This CDR3 comprises 13 residues. The V end was cut by 2 bases, the J end by 3 bases, with 7 bases between.

This chain joins TRBV28 and TRBJ2-7, with 8 bases fitting TRBD1. The V gene's germline CDR1 is MDHEN and CDR2 SYDVKM. Trimming removed 7 bases from V and 5 bases from J; junction bases left unmatched: 1. This CDR3 is built from 11 residues. CDR3 in amino acids: CASTGGNEQYF. CDR3 coding DNA: TGTGCCAGCACAGGGGGCAACGAGCAGTACTTC.